The T cell receptor beta chain described here comes from a study of CD8+CD57+ T cells in acquired aplastic anemia. By flow cytometry, patients selected for sequencing had shown an expansion of CD8+CD57+ cells. The use of genomic DNA as template underpinned the TCR beta VDJ and CDR3 profiling. TCRdb reprocessed the reads with MiXCR, giving one entry per CDR3 protein. This sample has 95,000 to 150,000 distinct CDR3 sequences, with under 60% found just once. V dropped 3 bases and J dropped 7 bases, with 10 bases sitting between them. CDR1 and CDR2 from the germline V gene are DFQATT and SNEGSKA (reference sequence). This CDR3 contains 13 residues.

The TCR originated in a human donor with aplastic anemia. V and J are TRBV20-1 and TRBJ1-6; tentative D call: TRBD1 (5 bases). The sequenced sample consisted of sorted CD4+, CD8+, or CD8+CD57+ T cells (not recorded which) from PBMCs. The CDR3 reads CSASAGGNSPLHF. The CDR3 DNA reads as TGCAGTGCTAGTGCGGGGGGGAATTCACCCCTCCACTTT.